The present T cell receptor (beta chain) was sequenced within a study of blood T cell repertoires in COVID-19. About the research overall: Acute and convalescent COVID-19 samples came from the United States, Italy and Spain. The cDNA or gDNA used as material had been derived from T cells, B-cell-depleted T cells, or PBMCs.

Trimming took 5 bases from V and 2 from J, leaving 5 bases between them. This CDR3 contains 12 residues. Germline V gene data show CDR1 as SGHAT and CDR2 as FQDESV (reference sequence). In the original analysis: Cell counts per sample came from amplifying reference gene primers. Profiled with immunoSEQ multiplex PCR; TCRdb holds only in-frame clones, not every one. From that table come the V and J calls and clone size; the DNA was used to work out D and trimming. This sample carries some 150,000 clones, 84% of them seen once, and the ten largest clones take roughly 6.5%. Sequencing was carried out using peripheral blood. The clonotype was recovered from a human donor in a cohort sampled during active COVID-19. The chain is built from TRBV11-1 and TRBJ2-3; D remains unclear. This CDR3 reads CASSPITDTQYF. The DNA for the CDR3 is TGTGCCAGCAGCCCCATCACAGATACGCAGTATTTT.